The source of this T cell receptor beta chain is a study of CD8+CD57+ T cells in acquired aplastic anemia listed by TCRdb under 2018. Notes on the research overall: A mean of 3.2 ug of DNA, ranging from roughly 0.19 to 27.4 ug, was extracted from sorted CD4+ and CD8+ cells. A CD8+CD57+ expansion meant a frequency higher than the mean frequency seen in healthy subjects. The paper as a whole reports these results and caveats: Roughly 31 CD8+ CDR3 sequences were shared between patients and controls but appeared highly expressed in patients and within their immunodominant clones. CD8+ Simpson's diversity did not differ significantly between patients and healthy controls (P=0.060).

This clonotype was counted many times. The specificity of this receptor is unknown. No base-level quality is on record; no much larger clone is a single base apart. Trimming costs V 6 bases and J 2 bases, and their ends lie 14 bases apart. The CDR3 measures 14 amino acids from cysteine to phenylalanine. The CDR3 DNA has 42 bases and is translated from base 1. Based on the germline V gene (reference sequence), the CDR1 and CDR2 sequences are DFQATT and SNEGSKA. Flow cytometry had shown CD8+CD57+ cell expansion in the patients selected for sequencing. Severe acquired aplastic anemia was diagnosed in all patients according to International Study of Aplastic Anemia and Agranulocytosis and Camitta criteria. At the time blood was sampled, none of the patients had received any therapy. In the study, sorted CD4+ and CD8+ blood T cells from patients with severe aplastic anemia and from healthy subjects underwent deep sequencing of TCR repertoires. Patients were enrolled in the USA under clinicaltrials.gov protocols 00001620, 01623167, 00001397, 00071045, 00081523 and 00961064. Ficoll-Paque density gradient centrifugation was used to isolate peripheral blood mononuclear cells. Before DNA extraction, CD4+ and CD8+ T cells were sorted with FACS or magnetic beads.

Genomic DNA served as template for TCR beta VDJ combination and CDR3 sequence profiling. An Illumina HiSeq 2000 was the platform used for TCR repertoire sequencing. The paper's data handling went like this. TRBV/TRBJ rearrangement plots, CDR3 size and DJ length profiles, and Simpson's diversity index were used to assess repertoires. The immunodominant clone was defined as the most abundant DNA sequence in deep sequencing data. CDR3 amino acid sequences were screened for sharing across subjects and compared with published repertoires and the VDJdb database. The raw public reads went through TCRdb reprocessing: fastp at Q25, MiXCR clone calling, in-frame beta chains kept. Rows are unified per CDR3 protein, each entry keeping the most common DNA and genes. These V and J calls are TCRdb output, not the study's own analysis. Counted in this sample were a few hundred thousand distinct CDR3 sequences; less than 60% of them appeared once. Jointly, the top ten make up about 20% of the sample.

Sequenced material: sorted CD4+, CD8+, or CD8+CD57+ T cells (not recorded which) from PBMCs. This sequence originates from a human donor with aplastic anemia. The V and J segments used are TRBV20-1 and TRBJ1-5, with a tentative D gene TRBD1 over 5 matching bases. The CDR3 here reads CSATLGGGNQPQHF. The bases are TGCAGTGCCACGTTGGGGGGGGGCAATCAGCCCCAGCATTTT.